Following are 21 T cell receptor beta chains from one sample sequenced in a study of vaccination and CD4 T cells after COVID-19. These receptors' targets are unknown. Researchers used the Oncomine TCR Beta short-read assay to sequence DNA from cultured CD4+ T cells. TCRdb independently ran MiXCR on the PCR reads; one entry per CDR3 protein. The sample lists about 25,000 distinct CDR3 sequences; approximately 28% were seen once. Time point described: late sampling 161 to 241 days after vaccination in a few convalescent patients. Treatment specified: roughly ten-day PBMC culture with coronavirus spike peptide pools or control peptides (ViraFEST assay). The sequences come from CD4+ T cells from blood, cultured in vitro, collected about 7 months after SARS-CoV-2 vaccination. The receptors were gathered from a human donor who had recovered from COVID-19.

This chain joins TRBV20-1 and TRBJ2-7; the match to TRBD1 covers 7 bases. Germline V gene sequence: CDR1 DFQATT, CDR2 SNEGSKA (reference sequence). The CDR3 sequence is 16 residues long. The trim removed 3 bases at V and 2 bases at J, leaving 13 bases unmatched. The CDR3 here is CSASGLNRGATYEQYF. The CDR3 DNA sequence: TGCAGTGCTAGCGGATTAAACAGGGGTGCCACCTACGAGCAGTACTTC.

This clonotype was seen once. V and J are TRBV7-9 and TRBJ1-1; 9 bases line up with TRBD1. J lost 1 base, V lost 1 base, and 1 base had no gene match. This CDR3 comprises 15 residues. Germline V lookup: CDR1 SEHNR, CDR2 FQNEAQ (reference sequence). CDR3 protein: CASSLVDRGNTEAFF. CDR3 sequence (DNA): TGTGCCAGCAGCTTAGTGGACAGGGGGAACACTGAAGCTTTCTTT.

The rearrangement uses TRBV4-1 and TRBJ2-6; D remains unclear. Between the trimmed V and J ends, which lost 2 bases and 0 bases, there was a span of 5 bases. The CDR3 is 15 residues long. The V gene's germline CDR1 is MGHRA and CDR2 YSYEKL. The CDR3 bases are TGCGCCAGCAGCCAATTATACTCTGGGGCCAACGTCCTGACTTTC. Its translation is CASSQLYSGANVLTF.

The chain combines TRBV7-3 with TRBJ2-2; D gene ambiguous. CDR1 and CDR2 from the germline V gene are SGHTA and FQGTGA. The CDR3 consists of 12 residues. Trimming pared 2 bases from V and 3 bases from J, leaving 1 base between. The chain's CDR3 is CASSLDTGELFF. The CDR3 DNA sequence: TGTGCCAGCAGCTTAGACACCGGGGAGCTGTTTTTT.

The rearrangement joins TRBV7-3 to TRBJ2-5; TRBD2 aligns across 11 bases. The ends lost 6 bases at V and 3 bases at J; junction bases unmatched: 6. From germline, CDR1 is SGHTA and CDR2 FQGTGA. This CDR3 contains 15 residues. The CDR3 bases are TGTGCCAGCAGTCCAACTAGCGGGAGTAAAGAGACCCAGTACTTC. It codes for CASSPTSGSKETQYF.

The CDR3 DNA follows: TGTGCCACCAGTGATTCTCACACAGGGGACACGCAGTATTTT. This translates into CATSDSHTGDTQYF. The chain employs TRBV24-1 and TRBJ2-3, with TRBD1 matching over 7 bases. Germline trimming cut 2 bases from V and 9 bases from J; bases unmatched to any gene: 7. This CDR3 spans 14 amino acids. Germline V gene data show CDR1 as KGHDR and CDR2 as SFDVKD.

The V call is TRBV6-1, the J call TRBJ2-7; TRBD2 might be the D (7 bases). Trimming left V 5 bases short and J 3 bases short, with 17 bases between. CDR1 and CDR2 from the germline V gene are MNHNS and SASEGT. The CDR3 loop spans 15 amino acids. The CDR3 DNA is TGTGCCAGCAGTCGGGGGGCGGGAGTGGACTACGAGCAGTACTTC. As protein: CASSRGAGVDYEQYF.

The chain is built from TRBV28 and TRBJ2-3, with 10 bases matching TRBD2. The CDR3 length is 14 residues. Germline V CDR1 and CDR2: MDHEN, SYDVKM. The J segment lost 11 bases and the V segment lost 5 bases, leaving 10 bases of the junction unmatched. The CDR3 DNA reads TGTGCCAGCAGTCCCCCACAGCCTAGCGGGAGGCAGTATTTT. Its protein is CASSPPQPSGRQYF.

This chain uses TRBV24-1 with TRBJ2-3, with TRBD2 identical over 11 bases. After removal of 4 bases from V and 2 bases from J, the junction contained 7 bases not matched to a gene. CDR3 size: 17 residues. CDR1 is KGHDR and CDR2 is SFDVKD in the germline V gene. CDR3 sequence (DNA): TGTGCCACCAGTGACCCAGGGACTAGCGGAATCACAGATACGCAGTATTTT. This encodes CATSDPGTSGITDTQYF.

This clonotype was counted between two and nine times. The chain employs TRBV6-1 and TRBJ2-5; 14 nucleotides agree with TRBD2. The junction had 7 bases not matched to a gene; V was cut back by 5 bases and J by 5 bases. This CDR3 is built from 16 residues. Germline values: CDR1 MNHNS, CDR2 SASEGT. This chain's CDR3 is CASSPPGLAGAETQYF. CDR3 nucleotides: TGTGCCAGCAGTCCCCCGGGACTAGCGGGAGCGGAGACCCAGTACTTC.

This clonotype has only a few counts. This sequence joins TRBV29-1 and TRBJ2-7; D may be TRBD1 or TRBD2 (5 bases each). V was clipped by 5 bases and J by 5 bases, with 16 bases between them. Germline CDR1 reads SQVTM; CDR2 reads ANQGSEA. The CDR3 loop spans 13 amino acids. The CDR3 DNA reads TGCAGCGTTTATCGGGCGAGGGGAAACGAGCAGTACTTC. It is translated as CSVYRARGNEQYF.

This clonotype was observed a handful of times. The chain is built from TRBV28 and TRBJ2-7; 9 bases line up with TRBD2. Germline CDR1 reads MDHEN; CDR2 reads SYDVKM. Trimming at V came to 5 bases and at J to 3 bases, leaving 8 bases not matched to a gene. The CDR3 has 15 residues. CDR3 in DNA: TGTGCCAGCAGTCCGCTGACTAGCGGCAACTACGAGCAGTACTTC. Its protein product is CASSPLTSGNYEQYF.

This clonotype was seen repeatedly, ten times or more. The rearrangement uses TRBV6-1 and TRBJ2-5; D is undetermined. The CDR3 runs 13 residues. V was clipped by 5 bases and J by 5 bases, with 12 bases between them. Germline CDR1 reads MNHNS; CDR2 reads SASEGT. The CDR3 nucleotides are TGTGCCAGCAGTCTGGGTAGCTGGGAGACCCAGTACTTC. This gives the protein CASSLGSWETQYF.

This clonotype has just a few counts. The chain couples TRBV10-1 to TRBJ2-7; maybe TRBD1 (6 bases). V lost 7 bases to trimming and J lost 1 base, with 11 bases between them. Germline V gene lookup returns CDR1 WNHNN and CDR2 SYGVQD (reference sequence). This CDR3 contains 13 residues. The CDR3: CASNRQVSYEQYF. Written as DNA, the CDR3 is TGCGCCAGCAACCGACAGGTATCCTACGAGCAGTACTTC.

The chain combines TRBV20-1 with TRBJ2-3; 9 bases are shared with TRBD2. The CDR3 length is 17 residues. Germline V gene lookup returns CDR1 DFQATT and CDR2 SNEGSKA (reference sequence). V was pared by 3 bases and J by 2 bases, with 12 bases of the junction left unmatched. This CDR3 is CSARPGLLAGNTDTQYF. The CDR3 bases are TGCAGTGCTAGGCCCGGGTTGCTAGCGGGAAACACAGATACGCAGTATTTT.

This clonotype was seen a handful of times. The chain recombines TRBV27 with TRBJ2-6; D ambiguous. V shed 7 bases and J shed 0 bases, with 10 bases lying between them. The CDR3 runs to 15 residues. Germline V lookup: CDR1 MNHEY, CDR2 SMNVEV (reference sequence). The CDR3 sequence: CASMTVTSGANVLTF. The CDR3 nucleotides read TGTGCCAGCATGACGGTTACCTCTGGGGCCAACGTCCTGACTTTC.

This clonotype occurred a few times. The chain has TRBV19 and TRBJ2-3; 10 bases are shared with TRBD2. The CDR3 covers 16 residues. J was trimmed by 5 bases and V by 4 bases; bases with no gene match: 9. In germline, CDR1 is LNHDA, CDR2 SQIVND (reference sequence). CDR3 DNA: TGTGCCAGTAGTAGATCTCTAGCGGGAGTACGAGATACGCAGTATTTT. This codes for CASSRSLAGVRDTQYF.

This chain connects TRBV7-9 to TRBJ2-7, with TRBD1 identical over 7 bases. V lost 5 bases and J lost 5; bases outside the gene matches: 12. The CDR3 contains 15 residues. Germline V lookup: CDR1 SEHNR, CDR2 FQNEAQ (reference sequence). CDR3 region: CASSARQGLENEQYF. The DNA of the CDR3 is TGTGCCAGCAGCGCCCGACAGGGATTAGAAAACGAGCAGTACTTC.

This clonotype has a handful of counts. The chain has TRBV6-1 and TRBJ2-2; D is undetermined. The CDR3 runs 12 residues. Germline CDR1 is MNHNS and CDR2 is SASEGT. Trimming left V 7 bases short and J 0 bases short, with 3 bases between. This CDR3 is CASTANTGELFF. The DNA of the CDR3 is TGTGCCAGCACAGCGAACACCGGGGAGCTGTTTTTT.

This rearrangement joins TRBV29-1 to TRBJ1-1, with 9 nucleotides matching TRBD1. Germline V gene sequence: CDR1 SQVTM, CDR2 ANQGSEA. The length of the CDR3 is 13 residues. J gave up 10 bases and V 2 bases, and 8 bases lay outside the gene matches. The CDR3 sequence is CSVESGTGIGAFF. The CDR3 DNA is TGCAGCGTTGAATCCGGGACAGGGATTGGAGCTTTCTTT.

This clonotype has more than one count but fewer than ten. This chain connects TRBV6-5 to TRBJ1-1; D uncertain. This CDR3 is 16 amino acids long. Germline CDR1 reads MNHEY; CDR2 reads SVGAGI. V lost 2 bases to trimming and J lost 7 bases, with 20 bases between them. The CDR3 is CASSYHPSDSGIEAFF. As DNA, the CDR3 is TGTGCCAGCAGTTACCACCCTTCGGATTCGGGGATTGAAGCTTTCTTT.